Presented here are 29 T cell receptor beta chains from one specimen sequenced in a study of CD8 T cells in Susac syndrome. An amount of RNA that ranged from 0.5 to 1 ug was reverse transcribed with random hexamers. TCRdb analysed the immunoSEQ multiplex PCR reads with MiXCR anew, one entry per CDR3 protein. Among approximately 80,000 distinct CDR3 sequences, approximately 95% were seen once, and the ten largest hold about 0.48%. Sequencing was carried out using CD8+ T cells from PBMCs. The origin of the receptors is a human donor with Susac syndrome.

The V gene is TRBV18, the J gene TRBJ1-4; D is unclear. The V and J ends lost 3 bases and 8 bases respectively, with 16 bases between them. Germline-derived CDR1 and CDR2 are KGHSH and LQKENI. This CDR3 is 15 amino acids long. CDR3 sequence (DNA): TGTGCCAGCTCACCTAAGACAATGGGCCGCGAAAAACTGTTTTTT. Its translation is CASSPKTMGREKLFF.

This chain links TRBV28 with TRBJ2-1; possible D gene TRBD2, 5 bases. The CDR3 is 13 amino acids. Germline CDR1 reads MDHEN; CDR2 reads SYDVKM. Deletions cut 3 bases from V and 2 bases from J, with 5 bases between. The CDR3 nucleotides read TGTGCCAGCAGTTTGACTACCTACAATGAGCAGTTCTTC. Its protein is CASSLTTYNEQFF.

The rearrangement joins TRBV15 to TRBJ2-5; 7 positions agree with TRBD2. Germline V gives CDR1 LNHNV, CDR2 YYDKDF (reference sequence). The CDR3 contains 15 residues. The junction had 11 bases not matched to a gene; V was cut back by 5 bases and J by 5 bases. The CDR3 coding sequence is TGTGCCACCAGCCCCCGGACCCGGGGGGTCGAGACCCAGTACTTC. Translating gives CATSPRTRGVETQYF.

This clonotype appeared once. This chain joins TRBV6-5 and TRBJ2-5, with 8 bases fitting TRBD1. Looked up from germline, CDR1 is MNHEY and CDR2 is SVGAGI. The V and J ends lost 0 bases and 5 bases, in that order; junction bases with no gene match: 5. This CDR3 has 15 residues. The CDR3 loop is CASSYSQGAMETQYF. Written as DNA, the CDR3 is TGTGCCAGCAGTTACTCCCAGGGGGCTATGGAGACCCAGTACTTC.

The CDR3 bases are TGTGCCAGCACCCCGGGACATTCGAACACTGAAGCTTTCTTT. This encodes CASTPGHSNTEAFF. The gene calls are TRBV9 and TRBJ1-1; TRBD1 is a possible D gene (6 bases). This CDR3 is built from 14 residues. The V gene's germline CDR1 is SGDLS and CDR2 YYNGEE. V was pared by 6 bases and J by 1 base, with 13 bases between.

This clonotype was seen a single time. This chain joins TRBV2 and TRBJ2-5; the match to TRBD1 covers 8 bases. CDR3 length equals 14 residues. Germline lookup yields CDR1 SNHLY and CDR2 FYNNEI. V trimming: 8 bases; J trimming: 1 base; junction bases outside the gene matches: 6. The CDR3 protein is CASARTGTQETQYF. CDR3 nucleotide sequence: TGTGCCAGCGCCCGGACAGGGACCCAAGAGACCCAGTACTTC.

The V and J genes are TRBV29-1 and TRBJ2-2; weak D call: TRBD1 (7 bases). V was shortened by 5 bases and J by 4 bases, with 11 bases between the two germline ends. Germline V gene sequence: CDR1 SQVTM, CDR2 ANQGSEA. The CDR3 totals 13 residues. The CDR3 sequence is CSVPGGRTGELFF. The CDR3 DNA reads as TGCAGCGTTCCAGGGGGGCGCACCGGGGAGCTGTTTTTT.

The genes are TRBV6-1 and TRBJ2-1, with D possibly TRBD2 on 5 matching bases. The germline V gene has CDR1 MNHNS and CDR2 SASEGT. V lost 5 bases to trimming and J lost 0 bases, with 17 bases between them. The CDR3 length is 17 residues. The CDR3 sequence is CASSTTLGASSYNEQFF. CDR3 nucleotide sequence: TGTGCCAGCAGTACCACACTGGGAGCGAGCTCCTACAATGAGCAGTTCTTC.

V gene TRBV20-1 combines with J gene TRBJ1-2; no reliable D call. The germline V and J ends were trimmed by 0 bases and 2 bases, with 7 bases remaining between them. Germline-derived CDR1 and CDR2 are DFQATT and SNEGSKA (reference sequence). CDR3 length: 13 amino acids. The CDR3 loop is CSARDPGNYGYTF. The CDR3 nucleotides are TGCAGTGCTAGAGATCCAGGAAACTATGGCTACACCTTC.

The chain is built from TRBV11-2 and TRBJ2-3; possible D gene TRBD2, 6 bases. V gave up 5 bases and J gave up 3 bases, with 15 bases separating them. CDR1 and CDR2 from the germline V gene are SGHAT and FQNNGV. The CDR3 loop spans 15 amino acids. CDR3 sequence reads: CASSPLRGGTDTQYF. Written as DNA, the CDR3 is TGTGCCAGCAGCCCACTGCGGGGCGGTACAGATACGCAGTATTTT.

The V gene is TRBV20-1, the J gene TRBJ2-3; a possible D gene is TRBD2 (5 bases). Between the trimmed V and J ends, which lost 4 bases and 1 base, there was a span of 15 bases. CDR1 is DFQATT, CDR2 SNEGSKA, per germline (reference sequence). The CDR3 length is 15 residues. In nucleotides, the CDR3 is TGCAGTGCTACTCAGCGGTATGATGGCACAGATACGCAGTATTTT. Residues: CSATQRYDGTDTQYF.

J is TRBJ2-3 and V is TRBV12-3 or TRBV12-4; D is perhaps TRBD1 or TRBD2 (5 bases each). The CDR3 consists of 16 residues. Trimming took off 3 bases at V and 0 bases at J, with 13 bases between the two ends. CDR3 residues: CASSFSRGLSTDTQYF. The CDR3 nucleotides are TGTGCCAGCAGTTTTTCGAGGGGCCTTAGCACAGATACGCAGTATTTT.

The chain uses TRBV10-3 and TRBJ2-1; 8 nucleotides align to TRBD2. Germline CDR1 reads ENHRY; CDR2 reads SYGVKD. J gave up 5 bases and V 7 bases, and 10 bases lay outside the gene matches. CDR3 length: 15 residues. CDR3 sequence reads: CAITGGTRGDNEQFF. CDR3 coding DNA: TGTGCCATCACCGGAGGGACTAGGGGAGACAATGAGCAGTTCTTC.

V and J are TRBV10-3 and TRBJ2-3; 8 positions match TRBD1. Trimming removed 2 bases from V and 2 bases from J; junction bases left unmatched: 6. CDR3 length: 16 amino acids. The V gene's germline CDR1 is ENHRY and CDR2 SYGVKD. CDR3 coding DNA: TGTGCCATCAGTGAGATCTGGACAGGGAACACAGATACGCAGTATTTT. This gives the protein CAISEIWTGNTDTQYF.

V is TRBV27 and J is TRBJ2-7; 8 bases agree with TRBD1. CDR3 size: 12 residues. The ends lost 4 bases at V and 5 bases at J; junction bases unmatched: 1. In germline, CDR1 is MNHEY, CDR2 SMNVEV (reference sequence). The CDR3 coding sequence is TGTGCCAGCAGTTCGGACAGGGACGAGCAGTACTTC. Protein sequence: CASSSDRDEQYF.

Turning to this clonotype: One end of the junction fails to match germline, which may point to a read error. The gene calls are TRBV5-4 and TRBJ2-1; D assignment may be TRBD1 or TRBD2 (5 bases each). Germline CDR1 is SGHNT and CDR2 is YYREEE (reference sequence). The CDR3 totals 12 residues. The CDR3 nucleotides read TGTGCCAGCAGCCCCGGGACGGCATCTCCGCTCTTC. This codes for CASSPGTASPLF.

V gene TRBV9 combines with J gene TRBJ2-5, with 7 bases lining up with TRBD1. CDR1 and CDR2 from the germline V gene are SGDLS and YYNGEE. With 0 bases clipped from V and 4 bases from J, the junction kept 3 bases outside the gene matches. The CDR3 extends over 14 amino acids. The CDR3 protein is CASSVGAGGETQYF. The CDR3 region has the DNA TGTGCCAGCAGCGTAGGGGCAGGGGGAGAGACCCAGTACTTC.

This chain joins TRBV12-3 or TRBV12-4 and TRBJ1-5; perhaps TRBD1 as D (5 bases). The CDR3 is 17 amino acids. Deletions cut 5 bases from V and 0 bases from J, with 17 bases between. The CDR3 is CASSPLGTSYSNQPQHF. CDR3 DNA: TGTGCCAGCAGTCCCCTGGGGACTTCTTATAGCAATCAGCCCCAGCATTTT.

The rearrangement uses TRBV12-5 and TRBJ1-3; a weak D match, TRBD1 (5 bases). The CDR3 has 15 amino acids. Germline V gene data show CDR1 as LGHNT and CDR2 as FRNRAP. Trimming took off 5 bases at V and 8 bases at J, with 19 bases between the two ends. In DNA, the CDR3 is TGTGCTAGTGGTCCCGCGGTGGGGGATCCGGACACCATATATTTT. Amino acids: CASGPAVGDPDTIYF.

The chain links TRBV4-1 to TRBJ1-1; no reliable D call. With 2 bases removed from V and 8 bases from J, the gap between germline ends came to 6 bases. This CDR3 region has 11 residues. Germline lookup yields CDR1 MGHRA and CDR2 YSYEKL. As DNA, the CDR3 is TGCGCCAGCAGCCAAACATCCGAAGCTTTCTTT. Translated: CASSQTSEAFF.

The rearrangement joins TRBV12-3 or TRBV12-4 to TRBJ2-2; D gene ambiguous. This CDR3 comprises 13 residues. Trimming cost V 2 bases and J 4 bases, with 5 bases left between them. This chain's CDR3 is CASSLFLTGELFF. The CDR3 region has the DNA TGTGCCAGCAGTTTATTCCTCACCGGGGAGCTGTTTTTT.

The chain has TRBV19 and TRBJ2-7; possibly TRBD2 for D (5 bases). This CDR3 region has 12 residues. With 10 bases removed from V and 4 bases from J, the gap between germline ends came to 14 bases. Germline V gene lookup returns CDR1 LNHDA and CDR2 SQIVND (reference sequence). The CDR3, as DNA: TGTGCCACCATGGACTGGGGTTACGAGCAGTACTTC. This encodes CATMDWGYEQYF.

CDR3 nucleotide sequence: TGTGCCAGCAGCGTAGACGACGGAGAGTATGGCTACACCTTC. It translates to CASSVDDGEYGYTF. The chain couples TRBV9 to TRBJ1-2; D gene unclear. Looked up from germline, CDR1 is SGDLS and CDR2 is YYNGEE. The CDR3 consists of 14 residues. Trimming cost V 0 bases and J 5 bases, with 11 bases left between them.

The chain employs TRBV7-2 and TRBJ2-1, with D tentatively TRBD1 or TRBD2 (5 bases each). The CDR3 loop spans 15 amino acids. Germline CDR1 and CDR2: SGHTA and FQGNSA. Trimming took off 7 bases at V and 4 bases at J, with 17 bases between the two ends. The chain's CDR3 is CASTEPGRSYNEQFF. CDR3 in DNA: TGTGCCAGCACGGAGCCGGGACGGAGTTACAATGAGCAGTTCTTC.

The rearrangement uses TRBV4-3 and TRBJ2-2, with a possible D match to TRBD1 (7 bases). In germline, CDR1 is LGHNA, CDR2 YSLEER. The CDR3 sequence is 17 residues long. The V gene lost 0 bases and the J gene lost 4 bases, with 15 bases spanning the gap. This chain's CDR3 is CASSQDWRGRSTGELFF. CDR3 in DNA: TGCGCCAGCAGCCAAGATTGGAGGGGGCGGAGCACCGGGGAGCTGTTTTTT.

In DNA, the CDR3 is TGTGCCAGCAGCGTAGCGGGGTATCAGCCCCAGCATTTT. Its translation: CASSVAGYQPQHF. The chain employs TRBV9 and TRBJ1-5, with D unclear. The CDR3 is 13 residues long. CDR1 SGDLS and CDR2 YYNGEE come from the germline V gene. Trimming took off 0 bases at V and 5 bases at J, with 6 bases between the two ends.

The chain recombines TRBV5-6 with TRBJ2-2; TRBD1 agrees at 8 bases. The J segment lost 0 bases and the V segment lost 4 bases, leaving 5 bases of the junction unmatched. Germline assignment: CDR1 SGHDT and CDR2 YYEEEE. This CDR3 spans 16 amino acids. The CDR3 is CASSVDRETNTGELFF. DNA for the CDR3: TGTGCCAGCAGCGTGGACAGGGAAACGAACACCGGGGAGCTGTTTTTT.

The chain recombines TRBV30 with TRBJ2-1, with D maybe TRBD2 (5 bases). The CDR3 spans 14 residues. Germline lookup yields CDR1 GTSNPN and CDR2 SVGIG (reference sequence). Written as DNA, the CDR3 is TGTGCGGGCCTGGTCCGGGAATCCTACAATGAGCAGTTCTTC. Translation: CAGLVRESYNEQFF.

The chain combines TRBV20-1 with TRBJ2-3; TRBD2 aligns across 9 bases. The V and J ends lost 3 bases and 5 bases, in that order; junction bases with no gene match: 9. Germline CDR1 is DFQATT and CDR2 is SNEGSKA (reference sequence). The CDR3 contains 15 residues. CDR3: CSARLGGGVVDTQYF. The CDR3 DNA sequence: TGCAGTGCTAGGTTGGGCGGGGGGGTTGTAGATACGCAGTATTTT.